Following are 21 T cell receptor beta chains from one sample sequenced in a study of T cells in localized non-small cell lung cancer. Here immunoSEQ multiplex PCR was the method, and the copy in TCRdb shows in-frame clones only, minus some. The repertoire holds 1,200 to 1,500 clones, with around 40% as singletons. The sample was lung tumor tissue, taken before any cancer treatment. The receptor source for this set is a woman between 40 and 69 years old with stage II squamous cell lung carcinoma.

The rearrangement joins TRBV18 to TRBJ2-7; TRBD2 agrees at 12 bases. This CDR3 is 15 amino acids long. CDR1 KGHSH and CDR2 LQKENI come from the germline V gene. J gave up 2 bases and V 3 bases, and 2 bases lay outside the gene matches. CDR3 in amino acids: CASSPGLAGTYEQYF. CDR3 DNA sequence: TGTGCCAGCTCACCGGGACTAGCGGGTACCTACGAGCAGTACTTC.

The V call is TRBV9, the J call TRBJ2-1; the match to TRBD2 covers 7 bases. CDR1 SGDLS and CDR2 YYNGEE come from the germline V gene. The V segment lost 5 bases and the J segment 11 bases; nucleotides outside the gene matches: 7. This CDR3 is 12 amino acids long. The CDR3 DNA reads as TGTGCCAGCAGGACTAGCTCAGGTCAGCAGTTCTTC. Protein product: CASRTSSGQQFF.

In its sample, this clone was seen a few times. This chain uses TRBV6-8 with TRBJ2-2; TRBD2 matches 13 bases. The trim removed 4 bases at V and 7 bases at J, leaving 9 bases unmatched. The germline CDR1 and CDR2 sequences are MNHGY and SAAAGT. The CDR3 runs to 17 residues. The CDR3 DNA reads TGTGCCAGCAGTTCCCGGACTAGCGGGAGAGGAGGCGGGGAGCTGTTTTTT. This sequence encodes CASSSRTSGRGGGELFF.

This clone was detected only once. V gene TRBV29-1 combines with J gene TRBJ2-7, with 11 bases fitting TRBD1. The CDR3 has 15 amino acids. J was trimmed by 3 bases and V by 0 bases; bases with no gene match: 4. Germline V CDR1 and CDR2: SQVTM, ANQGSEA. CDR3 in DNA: TGCAGCGTTGAAGATTGGGACAGGGGGAGCTACGAGCAGTACTTC. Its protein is CSVEDWDRGSYEQYF.

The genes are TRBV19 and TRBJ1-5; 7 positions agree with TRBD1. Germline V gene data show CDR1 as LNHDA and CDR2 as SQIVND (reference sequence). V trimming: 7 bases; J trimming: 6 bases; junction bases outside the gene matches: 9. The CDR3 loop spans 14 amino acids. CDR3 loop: CASMPRQGGQPQHF. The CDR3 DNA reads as TGTGCCAGTATGCCCCGACAGGGAGGTCAGCCCCAGCATTTT.

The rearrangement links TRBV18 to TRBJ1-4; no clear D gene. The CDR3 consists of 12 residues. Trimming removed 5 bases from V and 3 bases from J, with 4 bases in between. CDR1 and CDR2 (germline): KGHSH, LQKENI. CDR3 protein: CASSDPNEKLFF. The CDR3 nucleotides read TGTGCCAGCTCAGATCCTAATGAAAAACTGTTTTTT.

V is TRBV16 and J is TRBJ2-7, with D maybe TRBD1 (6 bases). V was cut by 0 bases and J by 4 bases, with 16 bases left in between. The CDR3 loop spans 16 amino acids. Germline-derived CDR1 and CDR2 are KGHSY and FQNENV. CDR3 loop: CASSQSIGDTPYEQYF. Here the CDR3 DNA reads TGTGCCAGCAGCCAATCGATCGGGGACACGCCTTACGAGCAGTACTTC.

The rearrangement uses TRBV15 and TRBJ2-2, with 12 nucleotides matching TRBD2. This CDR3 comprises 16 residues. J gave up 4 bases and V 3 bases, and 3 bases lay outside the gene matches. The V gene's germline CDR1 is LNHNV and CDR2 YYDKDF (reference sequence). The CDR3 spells CATSSLAGGGTGELFF. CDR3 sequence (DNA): TGTGCCACCAGCAGCCTAGCGGGGGGGGGCACCGGGGAGCTGTTTTTT.

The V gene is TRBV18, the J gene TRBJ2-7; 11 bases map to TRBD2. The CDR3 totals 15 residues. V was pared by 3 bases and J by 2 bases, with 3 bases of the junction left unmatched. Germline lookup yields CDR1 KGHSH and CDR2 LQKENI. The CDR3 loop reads CASSPGTSGTYEQYF. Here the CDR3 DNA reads TGTGCCAGCTCACCGGGGACTAGCGGTACCTACGAGCAGTACTTC.

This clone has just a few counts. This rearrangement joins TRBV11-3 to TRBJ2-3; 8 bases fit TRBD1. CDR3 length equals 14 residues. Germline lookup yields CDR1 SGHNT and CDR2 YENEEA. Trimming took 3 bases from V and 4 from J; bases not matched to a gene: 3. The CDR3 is CASSLDRVPDTQYF. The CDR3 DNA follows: TGTGCCAGCAGCTTGGACAGGGTTCCAGATACGCAGTATTTT. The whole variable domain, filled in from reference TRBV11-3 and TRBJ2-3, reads EAGVVQSPRYKIIEKKQPVAFWCNPISGHNTLYWYLQNLGQGPELLIRYENEEAVDDSQLPKDRFSAERLKGVDSTLKIQPAELGDSAVYLCASSLDRVPDTQYFGPGTRLTVL.

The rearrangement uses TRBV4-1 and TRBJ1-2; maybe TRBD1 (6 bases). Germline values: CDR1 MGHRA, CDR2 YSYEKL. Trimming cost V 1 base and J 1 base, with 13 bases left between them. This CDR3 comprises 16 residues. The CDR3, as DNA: TGCGCCAGCAGCCAAGCAACAGGGTTCGGTAACTATGGCTACACCTTC. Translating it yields CASSQATGFGNYGYTF.

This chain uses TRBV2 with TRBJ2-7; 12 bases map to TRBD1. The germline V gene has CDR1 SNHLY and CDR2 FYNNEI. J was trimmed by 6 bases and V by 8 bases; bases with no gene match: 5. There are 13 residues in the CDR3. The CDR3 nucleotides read TGTGCCAGCGGGGGACAGGGGGCTGGCGAGCAGTACTTC. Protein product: CASGGQGAGEQYF.

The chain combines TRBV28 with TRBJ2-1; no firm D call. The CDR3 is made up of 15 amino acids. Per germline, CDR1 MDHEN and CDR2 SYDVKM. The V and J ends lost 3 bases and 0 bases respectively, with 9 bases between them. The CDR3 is CASSFPERSYNEQFF. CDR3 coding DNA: TGTGCCAGCAGTTTCCCGGAGCGCTCCTACAATGAGCAGTTCTTC.

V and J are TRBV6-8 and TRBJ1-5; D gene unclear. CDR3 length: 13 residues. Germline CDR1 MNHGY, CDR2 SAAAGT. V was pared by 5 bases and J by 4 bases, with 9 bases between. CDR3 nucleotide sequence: TGTGCCAGCAGTCCCCTGGGAAATCAGCCCCAGCATTTT. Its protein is CASSPLGNQPQHF.

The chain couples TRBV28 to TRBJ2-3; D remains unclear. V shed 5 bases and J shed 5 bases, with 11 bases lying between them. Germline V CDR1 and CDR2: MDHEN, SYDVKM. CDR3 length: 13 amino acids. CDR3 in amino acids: CASSPPLIDTQYF. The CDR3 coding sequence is TGTGCCAGCAGTCCCCCTCTTATAGATACGCAGTATTTT.

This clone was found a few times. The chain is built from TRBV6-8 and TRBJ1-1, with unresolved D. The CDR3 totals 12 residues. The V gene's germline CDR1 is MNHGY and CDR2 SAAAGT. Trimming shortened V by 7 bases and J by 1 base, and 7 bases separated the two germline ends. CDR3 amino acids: CASTRENTEAFF. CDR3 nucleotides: TGTGCCAGCACCCGGGAGAACACTGAAGCTTTCTTT.

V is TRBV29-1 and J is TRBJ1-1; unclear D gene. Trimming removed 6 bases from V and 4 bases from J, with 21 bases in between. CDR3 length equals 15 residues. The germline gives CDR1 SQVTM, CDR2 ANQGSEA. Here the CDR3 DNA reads TGCAGCGTCGTCCCTTCTCTTACACGATCCACTGAAGCTTTCTTT. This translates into CSVVPSLTRSTEAFF.

CDR3 region: CATPGQGYGYTF. The CDR3 DNA follows: TGTGCCACCCCCGGGCAGGGCTATGGCTACACCTTC. V is TRBV19 and J is TRBJ1-2, with TRBD1 as a possible D gene (5 bases). The germline V and J ends were trimmed by 10 bases and 4 bases, with 13 bases remaining between them. CDR1 is LNHDA and CDR2 is SQIVND in the germline V gene (reference sequence). There are 12 residues in the CDR3.

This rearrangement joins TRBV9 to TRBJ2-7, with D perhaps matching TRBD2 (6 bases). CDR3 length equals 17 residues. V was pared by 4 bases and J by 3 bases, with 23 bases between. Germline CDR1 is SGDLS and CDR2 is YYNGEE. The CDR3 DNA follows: TGTGCCAGCAGCACGTCCCGCGAGCTAGCGAGATTCTACGAGCAGTACTTC. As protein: CASSTSRELARFYEQYF.

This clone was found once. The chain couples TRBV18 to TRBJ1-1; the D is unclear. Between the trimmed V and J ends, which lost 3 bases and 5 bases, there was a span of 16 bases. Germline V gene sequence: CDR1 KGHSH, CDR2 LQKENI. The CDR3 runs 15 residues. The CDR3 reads CASSPPGGTGTEAFF. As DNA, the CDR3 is TGTGCCAGCTCACCCCCCGGAGGTACCGGGACTGAAGCTTTCTTT.

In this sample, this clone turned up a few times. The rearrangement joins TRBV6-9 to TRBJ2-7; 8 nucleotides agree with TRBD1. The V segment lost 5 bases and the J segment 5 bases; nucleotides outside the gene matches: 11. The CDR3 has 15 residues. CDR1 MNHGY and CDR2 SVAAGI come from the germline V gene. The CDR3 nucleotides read TGTGCCAGCAGTGACCAGGGGGCGCGTGATCACGAGCAGTACTTC. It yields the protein CASSDQGARDHEQYF.